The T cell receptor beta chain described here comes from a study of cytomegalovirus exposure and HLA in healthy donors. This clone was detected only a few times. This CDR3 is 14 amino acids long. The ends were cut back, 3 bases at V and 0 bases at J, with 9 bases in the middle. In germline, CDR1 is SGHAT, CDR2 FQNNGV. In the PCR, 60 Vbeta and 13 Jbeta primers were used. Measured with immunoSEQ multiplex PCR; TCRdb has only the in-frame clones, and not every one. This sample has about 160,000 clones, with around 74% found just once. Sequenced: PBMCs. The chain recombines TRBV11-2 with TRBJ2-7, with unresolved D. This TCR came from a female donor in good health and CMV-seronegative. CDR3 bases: TGTGCCAGCAGCTTTACAACCTTCTCCTACGAGCAGTACTTC. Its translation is CASSFTTFSYEQYF.